The next 3 T cell receptor beta chains were all read from a single sample in a study of CD8+ T cells in alopecia areata. It was cDNA, reverse transcribed from extracted RNA, that served as the sequencing template. Here immunoSEQ multiplex PCR was the method, and the copy in TCRdb shows in-frame clones only, minus some. The sample lists about 150,000 clones; around 86% were seen once. The material sequenced was CD8+ T cells sorted from blood, taken at week 0. The receptors stem from a human donor with alopecia areata.

The chain links TRBV2 to TRBJ1-4; D may be TRBD1 (5 bases). V lost 10 bases to trimming and J lost 5 bases, with 14 bases between them. Germline CDR1 reads SNHLY; CDR2 reads FYNNEI. CDR3 length: 13 residues. Here the CDR3 DNA reads TGTGCCATCCGACAGAGCTCCAATGAAAAACTGTTTTTT. Its translation is CAIRQSSNEKLFF.

V gene TRBV5-4 combines with J gene TRBJ2-7; the match to TRBD2 covers 14 bases. CDR3 size: 18 residues. V lost 4 bases to trimming and J lost 2 bases; unmatched junction nucleotides: 11. CDR1 and CDR2 from the germline V gene are SGHNT and YYREEE (reference sequence). Written as DNA, the CDR3 is TGTGCCAGCAGCAGCTCCGGGACTAGCGGGGGTATACCCTACGAGCAGTACTTC. Its protein is CASSSSGTSGGIPYEQYF.

This rearrangement joins TRBV11-1 to TRBJ2-7; D may correspond to TRBD1 or TRBD2 (5 bases each). Trimming pared 4 bases from V and 5 bases from J, leaving 18 bases between. CDR1 and CDR2 (germline): SGHAT, FQDESV (reference sequence). The CDR3 has 15 residues. This chain's CDR3 is CASSSRPRDDDEQYF. The CDR3 DNA is TGTGCCAGCAGCTCTAGACCCCGGGACGACGACGAGCAGTACTTC.